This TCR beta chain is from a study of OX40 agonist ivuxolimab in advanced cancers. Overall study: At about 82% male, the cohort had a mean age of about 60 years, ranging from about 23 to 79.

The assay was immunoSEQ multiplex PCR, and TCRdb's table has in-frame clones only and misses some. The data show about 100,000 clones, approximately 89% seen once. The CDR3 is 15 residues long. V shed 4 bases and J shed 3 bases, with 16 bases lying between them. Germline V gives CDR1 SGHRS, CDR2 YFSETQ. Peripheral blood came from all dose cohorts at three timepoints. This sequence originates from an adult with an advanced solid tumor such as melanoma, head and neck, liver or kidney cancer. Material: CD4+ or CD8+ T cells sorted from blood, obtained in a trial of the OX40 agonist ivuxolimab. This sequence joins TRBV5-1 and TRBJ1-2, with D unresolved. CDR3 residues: CASSRTGRADYGYTF. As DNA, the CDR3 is TGCGCCAGCAGCCGGACGGGCCGGGCGGACTATGGCTACACCTTC.